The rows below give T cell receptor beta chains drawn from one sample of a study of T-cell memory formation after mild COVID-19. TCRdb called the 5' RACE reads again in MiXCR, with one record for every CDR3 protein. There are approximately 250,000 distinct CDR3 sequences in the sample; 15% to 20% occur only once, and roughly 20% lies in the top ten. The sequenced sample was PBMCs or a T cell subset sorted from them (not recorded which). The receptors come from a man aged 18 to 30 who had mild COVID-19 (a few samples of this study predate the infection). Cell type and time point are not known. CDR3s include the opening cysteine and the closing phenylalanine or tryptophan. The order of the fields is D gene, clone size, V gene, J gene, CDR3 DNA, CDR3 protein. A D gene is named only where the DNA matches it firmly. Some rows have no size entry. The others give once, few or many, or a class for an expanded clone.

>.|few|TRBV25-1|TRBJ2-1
TGTGCCAGCAGTGAAGGGGCGTATAATGAGCAGTTCTTC
CASSEGAYNEQFF
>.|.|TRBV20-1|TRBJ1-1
TGCAGTGCTAGAGGGGGAGGATCAATGAACACTGAAGCTTTCTTT
CSARGGGSMNTEAFF
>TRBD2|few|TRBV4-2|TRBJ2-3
TGTGCCAGCAGCCTTAGCGGGGGCAACCCCCCTTCCACAGATACGCAGTATTTT
CASSLSGGNPPSTDTQYF
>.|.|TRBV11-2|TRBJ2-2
TGTGCCAGCAGCTTGGCGGCGGGGTTTCGGGATGAGCTGTTTTTT
CASSLAAGFRDELFF
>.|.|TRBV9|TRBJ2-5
TGTGCCAGCAGCGTGGGGCGGGGTTCGGAGACCCAGTACTTC
CASSVGRGSETQYF
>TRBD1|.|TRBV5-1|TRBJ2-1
TGCGCCAGCAGCGAGTGGACAGGCCCTACCTACAATGAGCAGTTCTTC
CASSEWTGPTYNEQFF
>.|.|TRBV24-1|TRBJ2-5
TGTGCCACCAGTCGGGGAGAAATGGAGACCCAGTACTTC
CATSRGEMETQYF
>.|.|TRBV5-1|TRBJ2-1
TGCGCCAGCAGCTTGGCCTCAGTACCCGAGCAGTTCTTC
CASSLASVPEQFF
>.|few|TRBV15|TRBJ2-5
TGTGCCACCAGCAGAGAGCGGGGAGAACAAGAGACCCAGTACTTC
CATSRERGEQETQYF
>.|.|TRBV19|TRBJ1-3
TGTGCCAGTGGCGACCATGGAAACACCATATATTTT
CASGDHGNTIYF
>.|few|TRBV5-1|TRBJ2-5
TGCGCCAGCAGCTTCGGAGTGGGCGTCCAAGAGACCCAGTACTTC
CASSFGVGVQETQYF
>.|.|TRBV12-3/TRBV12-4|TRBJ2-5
TGTGCCAGCAGTTTAACCGTCGAGTCCCAGTACTTC
CASSLTVESQYF
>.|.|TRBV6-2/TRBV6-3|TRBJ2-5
TGTGCCAGCAGTCCTGAGACAGTATTGATAAGTCAAGAGACCCAGTACTTC
CASSPETVLISQETQYF
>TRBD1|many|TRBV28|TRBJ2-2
TGTGCCAGCAGGAGCCTCAGGGGGAGCACCGGGGAGCTGTTTTTT
CASRSLRGSTGELFF
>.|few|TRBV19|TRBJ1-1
TGTGCCAGTAGTTGGGAGGGCTGGGGGGCGACTGAAGCTTTCTTT
CASSWEGWGATEAFF
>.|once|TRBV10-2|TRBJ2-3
TGCGCCAGCAGAAGTGCCCTGCTAGTAACAAGGGAAGATACGCAGTATTTT
CASRSALLVTREDTQYF
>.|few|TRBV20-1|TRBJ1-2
TGCAGTGCTAGAGCATTAGGGACGGGCGAGGCTTCCTATGGCTACACCTTC
CSARALGTGEASYGYTF
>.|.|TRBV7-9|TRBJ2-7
TGTGCCAGCAGCTCCTTCATACTCGAGCAGTACTTC
CASSSFILEQYF
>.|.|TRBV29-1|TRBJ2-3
TGCAGCGTTGAAGATTTGGGCCTCACCCAACCGCAGTATTTT
CSVEDLGLTQPQYF
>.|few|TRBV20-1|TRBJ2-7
TGCAGTGCTAGAGTGATGGGAAACCCATACGAGCAGTACTTC
CSARVMGNPYEQYF
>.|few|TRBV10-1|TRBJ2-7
TGCGCCAGCAGTGAGTATCGGATGATCGGCGACGAGCAGTACTTC
CASSEYRMIGDEQYF
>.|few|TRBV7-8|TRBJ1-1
TGTGCCAGCAGCTTAGAAGCTTTGGGGGCCGTTTTTTCTTGGGCTTTCTTT
CASSLEALGAVFSWAFF
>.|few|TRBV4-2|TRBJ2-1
TGTGCCAGCAGCCCGAGACTAGTTCAGGATCATGAGCAGTTCTTC
CASSPRLVQDHEQFF
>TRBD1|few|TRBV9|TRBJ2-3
TGTGCCAGCAGCGTCTCCACAAATAGGGGGGACAGGGTCACAGATACGCAGTATTTT
CASSVSTNRGDRVTDTQYF
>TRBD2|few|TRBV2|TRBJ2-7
TGTGCCAGCAGTATCCTAGCGGGGGCCTACGAGCAGTACTTC
CASSILAGAYEQYF
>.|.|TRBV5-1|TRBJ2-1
TGCGCCAGCAGCTTGGGGGGATATCTGAATGAGCAGTTCTTC
CASSLGGYLNEQFF
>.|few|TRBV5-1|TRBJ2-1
TGCGCCAGCAGCTTGGCCGGACTAAGCCTTGATGAGCAGTTCTTC
CASSLAGLSLDEQFF
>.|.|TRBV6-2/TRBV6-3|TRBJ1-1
TGTGCCAGCAGTGACGGGATTTGGGGCACTGAAGCTTTCTTT
CASSDGIWGTEAFF
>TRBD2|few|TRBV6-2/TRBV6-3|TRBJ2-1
TGTGCCAGCAGTCCCCAGACTAGCGTCCACAATGAGCAGTTCTTC
CASSPQTSVHNEQFF
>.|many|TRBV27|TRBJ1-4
TGTGCCAGCAGTCAAGTCGGGGGAAAACTGTTTTTT
CASSQVGGKLFF
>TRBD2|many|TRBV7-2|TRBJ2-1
TGTGCCAGCAGCTCTGAACCGGGACTAGCGACGCAGTTCTTC
CASSSEPGLATQFF
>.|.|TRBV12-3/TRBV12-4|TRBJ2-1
TGTGCCAGCAGCCCTCAGGGGACTACCCGGTGGAGTCGGGAGCAGTTCTTC
CASSPQGTTRWSREQFF
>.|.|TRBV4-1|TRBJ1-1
TGCGCCAGCAGCCTACTGGGACTCACTGAAGCTTTCTTT
CASSLLGLTEAFF
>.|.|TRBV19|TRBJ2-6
TGTGCCAGTAGGGCCCAGGGGGGCTCTGGGGCCAACGTCCTGACTTTC
CASRAQGGSGANVLTF
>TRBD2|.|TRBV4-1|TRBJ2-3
TGCGCCAGCAGCCGCCACGGGACTAGCGGGGACACAGATACGCAGTATTTT
CASSRHGTSGDTDTQYF
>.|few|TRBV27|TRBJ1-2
TGTGCCAGCAGGAAGCAAGGGAACCCAAATGGCTACACCTTC
CASRKQGNPNGYTF
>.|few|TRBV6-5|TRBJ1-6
TGTGCCAGCAGTCCCTCGCACTTGGGTAATTCACCCCTCCACTTT
CASSPSHLGNSPLHF
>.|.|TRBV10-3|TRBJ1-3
TGTGCCATCAGTGAGTTCGGGAGTGTAAACACCATATATTTT
CAISEFGSVNTIYF
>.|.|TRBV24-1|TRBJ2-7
TGTGCCACCAGTGATTTCGACAGGACGACTGAGTACGAGCAGTACTTC
CATSDFDRTTEYEQYF
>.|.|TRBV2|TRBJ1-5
TGTGCCAGCAGAGGAACTCCCGGGCCCCAGCATTTT
CASRGTPGPQHF
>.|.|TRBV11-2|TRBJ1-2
TGTGCCAGCAGCTTAGTGTTACAGGGCTGGGGCTACACCTTC
CASSLVLQGWGYTF
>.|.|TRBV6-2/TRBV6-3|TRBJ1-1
TGTGCCAGCCGTGCGGGAGGGAACACTGAAGCTTTCTTT
CASRAGGNTEAFF
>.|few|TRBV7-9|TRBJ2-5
TGTGCCAGCAGCCGTAATGGACACCAAGAGACCCAGTACTTC
CASSRNGHQETQYF
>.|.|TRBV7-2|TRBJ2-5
TGTGCCAGCAGCGGTTCTGTCCAAGAGACCCAGTACTTC
CASSGSVQETQYF
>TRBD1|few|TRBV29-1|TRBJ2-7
TGCAGCGTGGAGACAGGGGGCACCTCCTACGAGCAGTACTTC
CSVETGGTSYEQYF
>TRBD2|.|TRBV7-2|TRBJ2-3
TGTGCCAGCAGCCTAATAGCGGGGGCCCGACACACAGATACGCAGTATTTT
CASSLIAGARHTDTQYF
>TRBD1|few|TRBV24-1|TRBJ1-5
TGTGCCACCAGGTTGAGGGACAGCCCTATGGGAAATCAGCCCCAGCATTTT
CATRLRDSPMGNQPQHF
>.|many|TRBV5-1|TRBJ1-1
TGCGCCAGCAGCTCGACAGCGTCAAACACTGAAGCTTTCTTT
CASSSTASNTEAFF
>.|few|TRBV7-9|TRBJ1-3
TGTGCCAGCAGCCCTACCGACACCTTCTCTGGAAACACCATATATTTT
CASSPTDTFSGNTIYF
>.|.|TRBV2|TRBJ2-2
TGTGCCAGCCGCGCAAGCACTCAGAACACCGGGGAGCTGTTTTTT
CASRASTQNTGELFF
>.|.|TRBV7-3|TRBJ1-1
TGTGCCAGCAGCCGCGGCGGCACTGAGTTTAAAGCTTTCTTT
CASSRGGTEFKAFF
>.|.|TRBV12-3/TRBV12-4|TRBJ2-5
TGTGCCAGCAGTTTTCGCTACCAAGAGACCCAGTACTTC
CASSFRYQETQYF
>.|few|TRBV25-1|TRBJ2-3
TGTGCCAGCAGTGAAACGGTCGGGGTGGCGCAGTATTTT
CASSETVGVAQYF
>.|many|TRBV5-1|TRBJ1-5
TGCGCCAGCAGCTTGGATCAGGGAGGCCAGCCCCAGCATTTT
CASSLDQGGQPQHF